Shown below are 13 T cell receptor beta chains from a single sample sequenced in a study of early T cells in non-severe SARS-CoV-2 infection. TCRdb called the 5' RACE reads again in MiXCR, with one record for every CDR3 protein. The data show some 31,000 distinct CDR3 sequences, more than 4.5% seen once. Sequenced: whole blood. The source is an adult who was a healthcare worker with PCR-confirmed SARS-CoV-2 infection or an uninfected control (not recorded which).

This clonotype was seen repeatedly, ten times or more. This sequence joins TRBV5-1 and TRBJ1-1; D gene uncertain. Trimming took 4 bases from V and 1 from J, leaving 17 bases between them. CDR3 length equals 16 residues. Germline assignment: CDR1 SGHRS and CDR2 YFSETQ. CDR3 in DNA: TGCGCCAGCAGCCCCAGTTCCCGTCCGCAGAACACTGAAGCTTTCTTT. It codes for CASSPSSRPQNTEAFF. Supplemented by reference TRBV5-1 and TRBJ1-1, the full variable domain reads KAGVTQTPRYLIKTRGQQVTLSCSPISGHRSVSWYQQTPGQGLQFLFEYFSETQRNKGNFPGRFSGRQFSNSRSEMNVSTLELGDSALYLCASSPSSRPQNTEAFFGQGTRLTVV.

This clonotype was detected many times. This sequence joins TRBV10-3 and TRBJ1-5; TRBD1 aligns across 7 bases. The germline CDR1 and CDR2 sequences are ENHRY and SYGVKD. This CDR3 has 14 residues. With V trimmed by 5 bases and J by 3 bases, 4 bases remained unmatched. In nucleotides, the CDR3 is TGTGCCATCAGTACAGGGGACGACAATCAGCCCCAGCATTTT. It codes for CAISTGDDNQPQHF.

This clonotype was counted many times. The rearrangement uses TRBV5-4 and TRBJ1-4, with 8 nucleotides matching TRBD1. J gave up 8 bases and V 0 bases, and 9 bases lay outside the gene matches. This CDR3 is built from 16 residues. Germline V CDR1 and CDR2: SGHNT, YYREEE (reference sequence). The CDR3 region is CASSLAPGQEREKLFF. CDR3 nucleotides: TGTGCCAGCAGCTTGGCCCCGGGACAGGAAAGGGAAAAACTGTTTTTT.

This clonotype was counted ten times or more. The V and J genes are TRBV5-8 and TRBJ2-7, with D possibly being TRBD1 or TRBD2 (5 bases each). CDR3 length equals 13 residues. The germline gives CDR1 SGHTS, CDR2 YDEGEE. V shed 4 bases and J shed 9 bases, with 17 bases lying between them. The DNA of the CDR3 is TGTGCCAGCAGCCAGAGTCGGGGCCAGACGCAGTACGTC. As protein: CASSQSRGQTQYV.

The genes are TRBV20-1 and TRBJ2-1; 13 bases are shared with TRBD2. The CDR3 runs to 16 residues. V lost 5 bases to trimming and J lost 7 bases; unmatched junction nucleotides: 11. Germline CDR1 is DFQATT and CDR2 is SNEGSKA (reference sequence). The CDR3: CSARRTSGSQRNEQFF. The CDR3 DNA sequence: TGCAGTGCTCGAAGGACTAGCGGGAGTCAAAGGAATGAGCAGTTCTTC.

CDR3 protein: CASSFRQAQGPSSYNEQFF. The CDR3 nucleotides are TGTGCCAGCAGCTTTAGACAGGCCCAAGGACCGAGCTCCTACAATGAGCAGTTCTTC. This chain links TRBV27 with TRBJ2-1, with D possibly matching TRBD1 (6 bases). Germline CDR1 reads MNHEY; CDR2 reads SMNVEV (reference sequence). Trimming left V 6 bases short and J 0 bases short, with 24 bases between. This CDR3 is 19 amino acids long.

V is TRBV5-1 and J is TRBJ2-5; 12 nucleotides agree with TRBD2. From germline, CDR1 is SGHRS and CDR2 YFSETQ. The CDR3 has 15 amino acids. J was trimmed by 5 bases and V by 3 bases; bases with no gene match: 5. The CDR3 is CASSSGLAGFETQYF. CDR3 DNA sequence: TGCGCCAGCAGCTCGGGACTAGCGGGTTTTGAGACCCAGTACTTC.

This clonotype was seen many times. The chain is built from TRBV19 and TRBJ2-2; D might be TRBD2 (5 bases). The CDR3 is 13 residues long. Germline values: CDR1 LNHDA, CDR2 SQIVND (reference sequence). V was clipped by 4 bases and J by 7 bases, with 10 bases between them. CDR3 sequence (DNA): TGTGCCAGTAGTACGTCACGGGGCGGGGAGCTGTTTTTT. Translation gives CASSTSRGGELFF.

This clonotype showed up many times. The chain recombines TRBV4-2 with TRBJ2-5, with 8 bases that match TRBD1. The length of the CDR3 is 16 residues. Germline CDR1 LGHNA, CDR2 YNFKEQ. Unmatched junction bases numbered 4, after V lost 0 bases and J lost 1 base. The CDR3 DNA sequence: TGTGCCAGCAGCCAAGACCCGGGGACAGGCCAAGAGACCCAGTACTTC. It specifies CASSQDPGTGQETQYF.

This clonotype has only a few counts. The chain couples TRBV6-1 to TRBJ1-4; D call uncertain. The germline CDR1 and CDR2 sequences are MNHNS and SASEGT. Trimming took 2 bases from V and 7 from J, leaving 11 bases between them. This CDR3 contains 14 residues. CDR3 loop: CASSEHYGGEKLFF. The CDR3 DNA reads as TGTGCCAGCAGTGAACATTATGGTGGTGAAAAACTGTTTTTT.

The sample holds many counts of this clonotype. This chain links TRBV12-3 or TRBV12-4 with TRBJ2-1; 7 nucleotides line up with TRBD2. The ends lost 3 bases at V and 8 bases at J; junction bases unmatched: 1. The CDR3 sequence is 12 residues long. The CDR3 is CASSLGGDEQFF. CDR3 DNA: TGTGCCAGCAGTTTGGGGGGGGATGAGCAGTTCTTC.

This clonotype was recorded a few times. The V gene is TRBV7-3, the J gene TRBJ2-1; TRBD2 aligns across 9 bases. The V and J ends lost 5 bases and 4 bases, in that order; junction bases with no gene match: 9. Germline V gives CDR1 SGHTA, CDR2 FQGTGA. This CDR3 comprises 16 residues. In DNA form, the CDR3 reads TGTGCCAGCAGCCCGTCGGGACTAGCAGAGTACAATGAGCAGTTCTTC. Encoded protein: CASSPSGLAEYNEQFF.

This clonotype occurred many times. V usage is TRBV5-1 and J usage is TRBJ2-1; the D gene is possibly TRBD2 (6 bases). Germline V gives CDR1 SGHRS, CDR2 YFSETQ. The V end lost 0 bases, the J end lost 10 bases, and 11 bases lay between the germline ends. The CDR3 is 13 residues long. The CDR3 coding sequence is TGCGCCAGCAGCTTGGTACTAGCACGGGAGCAGTTCTTC. Protein: CASSLVLAREQFF.